This T cell receptor (beta chain) was sequenced during a study of response to subunit inactivated influenza vaccine. General study points: Authors suggested each seasonal flu vaccination may recruit only limited numbers of new T cells.

A remark on this clonotype: Its antigen is not identified.

TCRdb called the RT-PCR reads again in MiXCR, with one record for every CDR3 protein. Among around 480,000 distinct CDR3 sequences listed, approximately 10% were seen once. J was trimmed by 11 bases and V by 4 bases; bases with no gene match: 6. The germline CDR1 and CDR2 sequences are SGHKS and YYEKEE (reference sequence). This CDR3 region has 11 residues. The V gene is TRBV5-5, the J gene TRBJ2-7; TRBD1 matches at 7 bases. The specimen was PBMCs from blood, collected about 40 days after vaccination. This TCR came from a man aged 45-65 years who received an inactivated influenza vaccine. CDR3 sequence (DNA): TGTGCCAGCAGCACCGACAGGGTAGAGTACTTC. Encoded protein: CASSTDRVEYF.